Given below is one T cell receptor beta chain in context. Its antigen is not known. This entry comes from a study of shared clonotypes between healthy human individuals. Study-level findings and limits: What naive subsets generally showed was a larger estimated richness than memory subsets showed.

Researchers partitioned CD4+ cells into CD45RA+ naive and CD45RA-negative memory subsets. As processed by the authors: Junction-only sequences produced by ImmunoSEQ had no quality scores, so filtering differed. Clones were sequenced by immunoSEQ multiplex PCR, and TCRdb holds only the in-frame ones, with some missing. The V and J calls and clone size are taken from that table; D and trimming were inferred from the DNA. The sample shows a few million clones, more than 90% of them seen only once. With 4 bases clipped from V and 2 bases from J, the junction kept 3 bases outside the gene matches. The CDR3 is 15 amino acids. Germline V gene lookup returns CDR1 MNHEY and CDR2 SMNVEV (reference sequence).

V and J are TRBV27 and TRBJ2-1, with 9 bases fitting TRBD2. The sequenced material came from naive CD4+ T cells sorted from blood. Subset in this sample: CD45RA+ positively selected. This receptor was obtained from a man younger than 30 in good health. This CDR3 is CASSSLAGPYNEQFF. As DNA, the CDR3 is TGTGCCAGCAGTTCCCTAGCGGGACCCTACAATGAGCAGTTCTTC.